The 13 T cell receptor beta chains presented below share a single source sample, sequenced in a study of siplizumab effects on memory and regulatory T cells. Generated by immunoSEQ multiplex PCR, the TCRdb table keeps only in-frame clones and is missing some. The sample consists of 90,000 to 140,000 clones, under 95% of them appearing once. What was sequenced was CD4+ T cells sorted from blood. Receptors were obtained from a human donor in good health.

J is TRBJ1-4 and V is TRBV27; no clear D. CDR1 and CDR2 (germline): MNHEY, SMNVEV (reference sequence). The germline V and J ends were trimmed by 1 base and 8 bases, with 8 bases remaining between them. This CDR3 has 13 amino acids. The CDR3 nucleotides are TGTGCCAGCAGTTTATTGTCAGGCGAAAAACTGTTTTTT. It translates to CASSLLSGEKLFF.

This chain joins TRBV14 and TRBJ2-5, with 9 bases fitting TRBD1. Losses at the gene ends were 3 bases for V and 7 bases for J; bases not matched to a gene: 18. The germline V gene has CDR1 SGHDN and CDR2 FVKESK. The CDR3 loop spans 18 amino acids. Written as DNA, the CDR3 is TGTGCCAGCAGCCATGACACCGGGACAGGGTCATTGGGGGCGACCCAGTACTTC. This gives the protein CASSHDTGTGSLGATQYF.

The chain carries TRBV7-9 and TRBJ1-6; D may be TRBD1 (6 bases). Trimming took off 1 base at V and 8 bases at J, with 15 bases between the two ends. Germline V gene sequence: CDR1 SEHNR, CDR2 FQNEAQ (reference sequence). The CDR3 has 16 residues. The CDR3 DNA sequence: TGTGCCAGCAGCTTAGAGGCAGGGGCCGGGGATTCACCCCTCCACTTT. Its translation: CASSLEAGAGDSPLHF.

The rearrangement links TRBV7-6 to TRBJ2-2; D is ambiguous. The CDR3 has 15 amino acids. The V end lost 4 bases, the J end lost 6 bases, and 15 bases lay between the germline ends. CDR1 SGHVS and CDR2 FNYEAQ come from the germline V gene. CDR3 residues: CASSSPWSLSGELFF. The CDR3 DNA sequence: TGTGCCAGCAGCTCCCCCTGGAGCTTGTCCGGGGAGCTGTTTTTT.

This sequence joins TRBV9 and TRBJ2-3; TRBD2 aligns across 10 bases. CDR1 SGDLS and CDR2 YYNGEE come from the germline V gene. J lost 2 bases, V lost 4 bases, and 4 bases had no gene match. The CDR3 contains 15 residues. CDR3 coding DNA: TGTGCCAGCAGCTCTACTAGCGGGGTCACAGATACGCAGTATTTT. It translates to CASSSTSGVTDTQYF. The variable domain in full, with the rest retrieved from reference TRBV9 and TRBJ2-3, is DSGVTQTPKHLITATGQRVTLRCSPRSGDLSVYWYQQSLDQGLQFLIQYYNGEERAKGNILERFSAQQFPDLHSELNLSSLELGDSALYFCASSSTSGVTDTQYFGPGTRLTVL.

V is TRBV4-2 and J is TRBJ2-1, with no clear D. Germline loops: CDR1 LGHNA, CDR2 YNFKEQ. Trimming took 2 bases from V and 9 from J, leaving 8 bases between them. The CDR3 is made up of 12 amino acids. Written as DNA, the CDR3 is TGTGCCAGCAGCCAATCCCCAGGTGAGCAGTTCTTC. Translating gives CASSQSPGEQFF.

This sequence joins TRBV11-3 and TRBJ2-1; D is unclear. CDR3 length: 13 amino acids. Trimming shortened V by 5 bases and J by 5 bases, and 10 bases separated the two germline ends. CDR1 and CDR2 (germline): SGHNT, YENEEA. The CDR3 loop reads CASSQDSNNEQFF. In nucleotides, the CDR3 is TGTGCCAGCAGCCAGGATTCCAACAATGAGCAGTTCTTC.

The CDR3 nucleotides read TGTGCCAGCATGGGTTGGATCGGTAACTACGAGCAGTACTTC. It codes for CASMGWIGNYEQYF. The rearrangement joins TRBV27 to TRBJ2-7; D not certain. V was pared by 7 bases and J by 3 bases, with 16 bases between. This CDR3 has 14 amino acids. The germline V gene has CDR1 MNHEY and CDR2 SMNVEV (reference sequence).

This clone has only a few counts. One end of the junction fails to match germline, which may point to a read error. The rearrangement uses TRBV7-2 and TRBJ2-7; 8 positions agree with TRBD2. Germline lookup yields CDR1 SGHTA and CDR2 FQGNSA. The CDR3 runs 11 residues. This chain's CDR3 is CASSIAGEQYF. The CDR3 bases are TGTGCCAGCAGCATAGCGGGGGAGCAGTACTTC.

The chain recombines TRBV23-1 with TRBJ2-3; D is unclear. Being an ORF, TRBV23-1 has a function that is uncertain. The V end lost 8 bases, the J end lost 1 base, and 19 bases lay between the germline ends. The CDR3 spans 16 residues. The CDR3 sequence is CASPQNGYCGTDTQYF. CDR3 sequence (DNA): TGCGCCAGCCCCCAAAATGGTTACTGTGGCACAGATACGCAGTATTTT.

J is TRBJ1-1 and V is TRBV5-5, with D perhaps TRBD1 (6 bases). The germline CDR1 and CDR2 sequences are SGHKS and YYEKEE (reference sequence). The CDR3 covers 15 residues. Trimming took off 2 bases at V and 5 bases at J, with 16 bases between the two ends. CDR3 coding DNA: TGTGCCAGCAGCTTTACAGGGTTAGAAAAAACTGAAGCTTTCTTT. Its protein is CASSFTGLEKTEAFF.

The chain couples TRBV4-1 to TRBJ2-1; D gene ambiguous. Trimming shortened V by 0 bases and J by 0 bases, and 6 bases separated the two germline ends. This CDR3 has 15 amino acids. Germline assignment: CDR1 MGHRA and CDR2 YSYEKL. The CDR3 coding sequence is TGCGCCAGCAGCCAAGAAAGCACCTCCTACAATGAGCAGTTCTTC. Protein sequence: CASSQESTSYNEQFF.

A few counts support this clone. This chain uses TRBV19 with TRBJ2-7, with D perhaps TRBD2 (7 bases). This CDR3 is 14 amino acids long. Germline CDR1 LNHDA, CDR2 SQIVND (reference sequence). Trimming took 8 bases from V and 9 from J, leaving 23 bases between them. The CDR3 sequence is CASGVTGGQVGQYF. The CDR3 nucleotides are TGTGCCAGTGGGGTAACGGGGGGCCAAGTCGGGCAGTACTTC. The full variable domain, with the rest looked up from reference TRBV19 and TRBJ2-7, is DGGITQSPKYLFRKEGQNVTLSCEQNLNHDAMYWYRQDPGQGLRLIYYSQIVNDFQKGDIAEGYSVSREKKESFPLTVTSAQKNPTAFYLCASGVTGGQVGQYFGPGTRLTVT.